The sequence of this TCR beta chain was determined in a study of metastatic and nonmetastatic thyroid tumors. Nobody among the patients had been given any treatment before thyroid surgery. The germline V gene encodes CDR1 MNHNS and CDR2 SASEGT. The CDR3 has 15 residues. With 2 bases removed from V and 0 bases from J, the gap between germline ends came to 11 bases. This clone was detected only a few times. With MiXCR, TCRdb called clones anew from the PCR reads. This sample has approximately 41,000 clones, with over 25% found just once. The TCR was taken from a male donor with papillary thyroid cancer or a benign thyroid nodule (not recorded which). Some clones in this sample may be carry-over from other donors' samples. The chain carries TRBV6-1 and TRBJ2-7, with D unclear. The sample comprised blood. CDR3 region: CASSERSRYSYEQYF. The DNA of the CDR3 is TGTGCCAGCAGTGAAAGGTCCAGGTACTCCTACGAGCAGTACTTC.